The entry that follows covers one TCR beta chain sequence. Unique molecular identifiers were incorporated during preparation of the TCRbeta library. TCRdb passed the PCR reads through MiXCR, listing each CDR3 protein once. Of hundreds of thousands of distinct CDR3 sequences in the sample, about an eighth are singletons; the top ten hold about 3.9%. This sample stems from a study of T-cell reconstitution after alpha-beta-depleted transplantation in children. The CDR3 consists of 16 residues. Per the germline V gene, CDR1 is SGHRS and CDR2 is YFSETQ. The V end lost 0 bases, the J end lost 3 bases, and 16 bases lay between the germline ends.

The chain combines TRBV5-1 with TRBJ2-7, with D perhaps TRBD1 (6 bases). The starting material was PBMCs, obtained from the stem cell graft. The clonotype comes from a human donor who donated a stem cell graft to a child with Fanconi anemia. CDR3 sequence: CASSLEGGTFGYEQYF. The CDR3 DNA follows: TGCGCCAGCAGCTTGGAAGGGGGAACCTTTGGCTACGAGCAGTACTTC.